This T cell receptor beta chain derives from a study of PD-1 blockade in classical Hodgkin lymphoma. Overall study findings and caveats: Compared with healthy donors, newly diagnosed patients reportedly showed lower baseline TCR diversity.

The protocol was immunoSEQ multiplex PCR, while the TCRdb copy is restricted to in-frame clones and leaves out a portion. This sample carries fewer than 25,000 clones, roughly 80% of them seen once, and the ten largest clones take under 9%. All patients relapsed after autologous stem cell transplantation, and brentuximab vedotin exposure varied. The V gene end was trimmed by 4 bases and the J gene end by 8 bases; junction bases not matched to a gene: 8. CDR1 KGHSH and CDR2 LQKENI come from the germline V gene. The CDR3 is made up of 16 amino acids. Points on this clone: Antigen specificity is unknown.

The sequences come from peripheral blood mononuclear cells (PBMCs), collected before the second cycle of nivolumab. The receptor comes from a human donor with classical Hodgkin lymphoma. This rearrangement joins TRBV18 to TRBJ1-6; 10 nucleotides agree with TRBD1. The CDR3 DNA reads TGTGCCAGCTCACTCCAAGGGACAGGGGCGGATTCACCCCTCCACTTT. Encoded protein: CASSLQGTGADSPLHF.